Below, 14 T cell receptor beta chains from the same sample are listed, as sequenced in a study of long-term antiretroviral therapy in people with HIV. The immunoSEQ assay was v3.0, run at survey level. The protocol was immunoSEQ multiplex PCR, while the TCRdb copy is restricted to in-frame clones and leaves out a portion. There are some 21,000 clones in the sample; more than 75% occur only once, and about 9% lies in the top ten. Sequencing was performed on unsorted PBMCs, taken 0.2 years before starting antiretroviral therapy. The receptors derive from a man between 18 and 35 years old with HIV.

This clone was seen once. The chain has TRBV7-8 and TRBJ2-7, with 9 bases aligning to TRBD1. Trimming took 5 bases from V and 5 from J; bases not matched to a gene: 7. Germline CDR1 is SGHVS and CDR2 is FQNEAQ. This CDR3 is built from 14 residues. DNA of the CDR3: TGTGCCAGCAGCATTACCCGGACAGGGGACGAGCAGTACTTC. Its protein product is CASSITRTGDEQYF.

CDR3 in DNA: TGTGCCAGCCTCTGGACAGGGGGCTATGGCTACACCTTC. Translated, it gives CASLWTGGYGYTF. The chain links TRBV28 to TRBJ1-2, with 10 bases that match TRBD1. Germline V lookup: CDR1 MDHEN, CDR2 SYDVKM. CDR3 length equals 13 residues. Trimming cost V 8 bases and J 4 bases; bases outside gene matches: 4.

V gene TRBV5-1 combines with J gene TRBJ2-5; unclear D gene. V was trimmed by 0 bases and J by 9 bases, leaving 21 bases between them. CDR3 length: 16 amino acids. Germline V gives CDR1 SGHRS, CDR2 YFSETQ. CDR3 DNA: TGCGCCAGCAGCTTGGAAGGCGGCGGAGCCTCTGAGGCCCAGTACTTC. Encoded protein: CASSLEGGGASEAQYF.

The CDR3: CASSPRPTYEQYF. DNA of the CDR3: TGTGCCAGCAGTCCCCGCCCCACCTACGAGCAGTACTTC. The chain has TRBV6-1 and TRBJ2-7; no firm D call. The CDR3 has 13 residues. The V gene lost 5 bases and the J gene lost 2 bases, with 10 bases spanning the gap. Germline V gene sequence: CDR1 MNHNS, CDR2 SASEGT.

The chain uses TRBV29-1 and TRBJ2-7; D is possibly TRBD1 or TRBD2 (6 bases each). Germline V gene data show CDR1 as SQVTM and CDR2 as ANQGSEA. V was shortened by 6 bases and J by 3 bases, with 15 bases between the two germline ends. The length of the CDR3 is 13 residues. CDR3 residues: CSVEGGESYEQYF. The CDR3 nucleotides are TGCAGCGTGGAGGGGGGCGAAAGCTACGAGCAGTACTTC.

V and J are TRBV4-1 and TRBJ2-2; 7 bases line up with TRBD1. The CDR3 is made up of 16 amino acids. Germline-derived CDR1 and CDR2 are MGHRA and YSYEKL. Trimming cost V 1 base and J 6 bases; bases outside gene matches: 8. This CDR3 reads CASSQGETGAPGELFF. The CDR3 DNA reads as TGCGCCAGCAGCCAAGGGGAAACAGGGGCCCCCGGGGAGCTGTTTTTT.

CDR3 nucleotide sequence: TGCGCCAGCAGCTCGAACCTAGCGTCTACGCAGTATTTT. This sequence encodes CASSSNLASTQYF. The chain combines TRBV5-1 with TRBJ2-3, with D possibly being TRBD2 (6 bases). Germline loops: CDR1 SGHRS, CDR2 YFSETQ. Trimming shortened V by 3 bases and J by 8 bases, and 13 bases separated the two germline ends. There are 13 residues in the CDR3. Full variable domain (missing parts from reference TRBV5-1 and TRBJ2-3): KAGVTQTPRYLIKTRGQQVTLSCSPISGHRSVSWYQQTPGQGLQFLFEYFSETQRNKGNFPGRFSGRQFSNSRSEMNVSTLELGDSALYLCASSSNLASTQYFGPGTRLTVL.

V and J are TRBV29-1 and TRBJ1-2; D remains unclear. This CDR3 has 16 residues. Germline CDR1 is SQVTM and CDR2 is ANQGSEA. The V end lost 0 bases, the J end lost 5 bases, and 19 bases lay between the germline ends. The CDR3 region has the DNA TGCAGCGTTGAAGAAAGTGACACTAAGAAGGGATATGGCTACACCTTC. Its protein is CSVEESDTKKGYGYTF.

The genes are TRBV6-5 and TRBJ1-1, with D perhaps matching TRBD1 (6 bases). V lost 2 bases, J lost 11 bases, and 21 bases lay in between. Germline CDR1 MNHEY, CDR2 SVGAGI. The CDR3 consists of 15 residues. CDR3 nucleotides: TGTGCCAGCAGTTACACTCACAGGGAACGGTTACCGGCTTTCTTT. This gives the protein CASSYTHRERLPAFF.

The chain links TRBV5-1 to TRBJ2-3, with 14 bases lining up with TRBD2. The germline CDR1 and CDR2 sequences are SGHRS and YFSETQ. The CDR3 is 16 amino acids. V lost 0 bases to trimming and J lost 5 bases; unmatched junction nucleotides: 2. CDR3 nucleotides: TGCGCCAGCAGCTTGGCGGGACTAGCGGGAGTAGATACGCAGTATTTT. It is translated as CASSLAGLAGVDTQYF. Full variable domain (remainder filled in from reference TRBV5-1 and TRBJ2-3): KAGVTQTPRYLIKTRGQQVTLSCSPISGHRSVSWYQQTPGQGLQFLFEYFSETQRNKGNFPGRFSGRQFSNSRSEMNVSTLELGDSALYLCASSLAGLAGVDTQYFGPGTRLTVL.

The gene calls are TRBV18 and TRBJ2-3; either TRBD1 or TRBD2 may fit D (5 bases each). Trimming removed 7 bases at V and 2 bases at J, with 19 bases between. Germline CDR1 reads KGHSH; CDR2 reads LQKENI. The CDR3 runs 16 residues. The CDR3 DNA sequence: TGTGCCAGCTGCTCCGAGTGGGGACCGAACACAGATACGCAGTATTTT. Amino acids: CASCSEWGPNTDTQYF.

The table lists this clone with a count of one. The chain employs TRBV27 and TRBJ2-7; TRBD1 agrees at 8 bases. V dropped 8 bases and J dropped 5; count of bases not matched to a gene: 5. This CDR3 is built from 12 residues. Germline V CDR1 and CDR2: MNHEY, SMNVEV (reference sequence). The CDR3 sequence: CASGTGPHEQYF. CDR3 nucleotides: TGTGCCAGCGGGACAGGACCCCACGAGCAGTACTTC.

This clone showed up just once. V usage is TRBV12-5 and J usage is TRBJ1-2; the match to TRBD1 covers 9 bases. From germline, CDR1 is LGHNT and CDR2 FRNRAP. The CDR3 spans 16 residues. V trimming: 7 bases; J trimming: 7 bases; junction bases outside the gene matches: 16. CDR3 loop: CASAPIPGQGFGGYTF. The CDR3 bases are TGTGCTAGTGCCCCCATACCGGGACAGGGATTTGGTGGCTACACCTTC.

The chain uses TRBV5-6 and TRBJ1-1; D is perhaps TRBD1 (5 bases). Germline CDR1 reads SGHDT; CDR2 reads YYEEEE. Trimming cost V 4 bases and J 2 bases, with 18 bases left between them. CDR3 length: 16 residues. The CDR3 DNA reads TGTGCCAGCAGCGATTTTCGGGGGAGAGCAAACACTGAAGCTTTCTTT. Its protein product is CASSDFRGRANTEAFF. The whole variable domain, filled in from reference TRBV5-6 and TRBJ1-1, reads DAGVTQSPTHLIKTRGQQVTLRCSPKSGHDTVSWYQQALGQGPQFIFQYYEEEERQRGNFPDRFSGHQFPNYSSELNVNALLLGDSALYLCASSDFRGRANTEAFFGQGTRLTVV.